Given below is one T cell receptor beta chain in context. A single record per CDR3 protein comes from TCRdb applying MiXCR to the 5' RACE reads. This sample has hundreds of thousands of distinct CDR3 sequences, with under 15% found just once. The trim removed 5 bases at V and 3 bases at J, leaving 10 bases unmatched. The CDR3 runs to 16 residues. The germline V gene encodes CDR1 SGHTA and CDR2 FQGNSA. These data belong to a study of T cells after yellow fever vaccination. The chain combines TRBV7-2 with TRBJ2-4; 7 nucleotides align to TRBD2. The specimen was CD4+ T cells sorted from PBMCs, collected 15 days after the yellow fever booster vaccination. This clonotype was sampled from a man aged 18 to 29 who received the YFV17D yellow fever vaccine. The CDR3 spells CASSLRLASGKNIQYF. CDR3 coding DNA: TGTGCCAGCAGCCTACGACTAGCTTCCGGCAAAAACATTCAGTACTTC.